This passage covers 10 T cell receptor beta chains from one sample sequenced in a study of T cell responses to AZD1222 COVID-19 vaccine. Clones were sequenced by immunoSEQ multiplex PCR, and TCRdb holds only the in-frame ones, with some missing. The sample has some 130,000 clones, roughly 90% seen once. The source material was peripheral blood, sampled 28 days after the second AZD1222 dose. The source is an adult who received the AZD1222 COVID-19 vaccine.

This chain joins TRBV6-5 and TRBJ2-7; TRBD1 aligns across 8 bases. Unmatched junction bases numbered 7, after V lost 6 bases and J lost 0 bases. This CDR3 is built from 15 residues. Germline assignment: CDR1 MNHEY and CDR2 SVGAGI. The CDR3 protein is CASRKQQGDSYEQYF. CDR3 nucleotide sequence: TGTGCCAGCAGGAAGCAACAGGGGGACTCCTACGAGCAGTACTTC.

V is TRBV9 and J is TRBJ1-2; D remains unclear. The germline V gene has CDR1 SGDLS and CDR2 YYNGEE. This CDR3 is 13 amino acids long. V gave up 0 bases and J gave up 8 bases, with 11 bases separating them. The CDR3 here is CASSVDPLKGYTF. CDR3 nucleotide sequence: TGTGCCAGCAGCGTAGACCCCCTTAAGGGCTACACCTTC.

In DNA form, the CDR3 reads TGTGCCAGCAGCGATTCGACAGGTGGAGATTCACCCCTCCACTTT. It is translated as CASSDSTGGDSPLHF. V usage is TRBV2 and J usage is TRBJ1-6, with D perhaps TRBD1 (6 bases). CDR3 length: 15 residues. Germline V gene sequence: CDR1 SNHLY, CDR2 FYNNEI. The V end lost 6 bases, the J end lost 8 bases, and 17 bases lay between the germline ends. The whole variable domain, filled in from reference TRBV2 and TRBJ1-6, reads EPEVTQTPSHQVTQMGQEVILRCVPISNHLYFYWYRQILGQKVEFLVSFYNNEISEKSEIFDDQFSVERPDGSNFTLKIRSTKLEDSAMYFCASSDSTGGDSPLHFGNGTRLTVT.

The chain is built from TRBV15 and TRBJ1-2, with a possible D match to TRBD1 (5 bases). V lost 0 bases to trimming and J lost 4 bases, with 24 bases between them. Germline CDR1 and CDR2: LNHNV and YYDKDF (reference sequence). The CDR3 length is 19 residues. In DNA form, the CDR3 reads TGTGCCACCAGCAGAGACACGACCCCTCCGGCCAGGGAGAGCTATGGCTACACCTTC. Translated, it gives CATSRDTTPPARESYGYTF.

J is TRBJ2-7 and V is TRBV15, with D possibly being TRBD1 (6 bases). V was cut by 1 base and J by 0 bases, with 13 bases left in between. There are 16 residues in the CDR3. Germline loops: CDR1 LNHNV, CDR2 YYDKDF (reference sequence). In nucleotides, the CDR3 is TGTGCCACCAGCAGAGTGAGGACAGAAATCTCCTACGAGCAGTACTTC. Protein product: CATSRVRTEISYEQYF. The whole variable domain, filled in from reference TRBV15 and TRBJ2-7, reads DAMVIQNPRYQVTQFGKPVTLSCSQTLNHNVMYWYQQKSSQAPKLLFHYYDKDFNNEADTPDNFQSRRPNTSFCFLDIRSPGLGDTAMYLCATSRVRTEISYEQYFGPGTRLTVT.

The CDR3 here is CASSLTGEEKLFF. The CDR3 DNA reads as TGCGCCAGCAGCTTAACAGGGGAGGAAAAACTGTTTTTT. The chain has TRBV5-1 and TRBJ1-4; 7 nucleotides line up with TRBD1. With 2 bases clipped from V and 8 bases from J, the junction kept 3 bases outside the gene matches. The germline V gene encodes CDR1 SGHRS and CDR2 YFSETQ. The CDR3 runs to 13 residues.

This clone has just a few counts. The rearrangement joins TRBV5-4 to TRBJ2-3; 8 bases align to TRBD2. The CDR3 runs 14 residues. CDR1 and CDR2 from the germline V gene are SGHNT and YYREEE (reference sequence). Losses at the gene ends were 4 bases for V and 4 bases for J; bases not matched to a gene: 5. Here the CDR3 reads CASSPRGGSDTQYF. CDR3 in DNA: TGTGCCAGCAGCCCCCGGGGGGGCTCAGATACGCAGTATTTT.

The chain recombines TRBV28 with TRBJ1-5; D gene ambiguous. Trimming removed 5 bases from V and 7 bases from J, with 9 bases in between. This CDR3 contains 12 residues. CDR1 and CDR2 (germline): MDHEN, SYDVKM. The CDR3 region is CASSVTRQPQHF. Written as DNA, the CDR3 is TGTGCCAGCAGTGTTACTAGACAGCCCCAGCATTTT.

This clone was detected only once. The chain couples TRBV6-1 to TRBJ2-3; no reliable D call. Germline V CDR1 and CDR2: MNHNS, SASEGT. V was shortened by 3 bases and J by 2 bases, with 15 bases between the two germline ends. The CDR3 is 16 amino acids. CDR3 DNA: TGTGCCAGCAGTGAGCGTAAAGTGCTAATCACAGATACGCAGTATTTT. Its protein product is CASSERKVLITDTQYF.

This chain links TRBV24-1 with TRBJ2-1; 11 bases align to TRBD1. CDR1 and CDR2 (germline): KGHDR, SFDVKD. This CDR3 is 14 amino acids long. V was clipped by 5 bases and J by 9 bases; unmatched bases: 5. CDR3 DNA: TGTGCCACCAGTGGAAGGACAGGGGGCAGTGAGCAGTTCTTC. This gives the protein CATSGRTGGSEQFF.